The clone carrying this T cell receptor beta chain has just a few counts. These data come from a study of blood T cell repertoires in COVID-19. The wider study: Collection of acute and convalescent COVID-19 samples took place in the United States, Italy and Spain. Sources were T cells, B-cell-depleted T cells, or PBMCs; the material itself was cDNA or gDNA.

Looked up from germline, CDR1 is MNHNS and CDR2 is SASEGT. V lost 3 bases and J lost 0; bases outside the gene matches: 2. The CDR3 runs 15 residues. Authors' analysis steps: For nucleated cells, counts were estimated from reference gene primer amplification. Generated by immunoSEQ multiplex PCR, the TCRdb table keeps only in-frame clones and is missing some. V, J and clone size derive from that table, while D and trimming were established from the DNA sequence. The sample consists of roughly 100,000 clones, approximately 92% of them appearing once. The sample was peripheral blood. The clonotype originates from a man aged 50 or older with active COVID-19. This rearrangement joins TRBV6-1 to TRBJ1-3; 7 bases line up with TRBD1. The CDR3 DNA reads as TGTGCCAGCAGTGAGGACAGGATCTCTGGAAACACCATATATTTT. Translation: CASSEDRISGNTIYF.